This T cell receptor beta chain came from a study of OX40 agonist ivuxolimab in advanced cancers. Study context: A partial response was reached by three patients: one with hepatocellular carcinoma and two with cutaneous melanoma. General observations from the study: Antigens targeted by the expanded peripheral T cells were not determined. Mean expanded clone counts were higher in CD8+ than CD4+ T cells. Blood T cells, both CD4+ and CD8+, expanded clonally by week 6 at 0.1 to 3.0 mg/kg.

This CDR3 contains 14 residues. The V end lost 8 bases, the J end lost 5 bases, and 18 bases lay between the germline ends. CDR1 and CDR2 from the germline V gene are SGHNT and YENEEA. On this clone itself: Antigen: not known.

The assay was immunoSEQ multiplex PCR, and TCRdb's table has in-frame clones only and misses some. In the table there are 50,000 to 70,000 clones, about nine tenths of which are singletons. The rearrangement joins TRBV11-3 to TRBJ1-2; D not certain. The TCR was taken from an adult with an advanced solid tumor such as melanoma, head and neck, liver or kidney cancer. Here the sequenced sample was CD4+ or CD8+ T cells sorted from blood, taken in a trial of the OX40 agonist ivuxolimab. The DNA of the CDR3 is TGTGCCAGCGCCACCTCGGGCACCTCATATGGCTACACCTTC. Translated: CASATSGTSYGYTF.